A selection of T cell receptor beta chains follows, all from one sample in a study of post-analysis software for immune sequencing data. TCRdb analysed the PCR reads with MiXCR anew, one entry per CDR3 protein. This sample yields approximately 660,000 distinct CDR3 sequences, of which approximately 60% are seen a single time; around 11% belongs to the top ten. The sequenced sample consisted of blood. The source is a girl aged 2-10 years with multiple sclerosis. The CDR3 runs from the conserved cysteine through the conserved F or W. D genes are given only for firm matches. Expanded clones get a size class; other rows say once, few or many, or leave the size out.

j_call	clone_size	v_call	d_call	cdr3_nt	cdr3_aa
TRBJ2-5	-	TRBV29-1	-	TGCAGCGTTGCCGCTATGGGGGATCAAGAGACCCAGTACTTC	CSVAAMGDQETQYF
TRBJ2-1	-	TRBV12-3/TRBV12-4	-	TGTGCCAGCAGGGCCCAGGGCGGCGCTTCAATCTACAATGAGCAGTTCTTC	CASRAQGGASIYNEQFF
TRBJ2-2	-	TRBV6-1	TRBD1	TGTGCCGGCAACTCGGGACAGGAGACCGGGGTGCTGTTTTTT	CAGNSGQETGVLFF
TRBJ2-3	-	TRBV7-2	-	TGTGCCAGCAGCCCAGCAGGGTATCGTGGCACAGATACGCAGTATTTT	CASSPAGYRGTDTQYF
TRBJ2-2	few	TRBV5-1	TRBD1	TGCGCCAGCAGCGCGCGACAGGGGGCGAACACCGGGGAGCTGTTTTTT	CASSARQGANTGELFF
TRBJ2-5	few	TRBV11-2	TRBD2	TGTGCCAGCAGCCTGGGGACTAGCGGGGGGACCCAGTACTTC	CASSLGTSGGTQYF
TRBJ2-1	-	TRBV7-7	-	TGTGCCAGCAGTTCAACATTTAGCTCCTACAATGAGCAGTTCTTC	CASSSTFSSYNEQFF
TRBJ2-3	-	TRBV5-1	-	TGCGCCAGCAGTAGGGAATCCCCGGATACGCAGTATTTT	CASSRESPDTQYF
TRBJ2-4	few	TRBV29-1	-	TGCAGCGTTGTAGGCGGGACTGCGAACATTCAGTACTTC	CSVVGGTANIQYF
TRBJ2-1	few	TRBV9	-	TGTGCCAGCAGCGTAGCGACCGCTGGTGAGCAGTTCTTC	CASSVATAGEQFF
TRBJ2-3	few	TRBV24-1	-	TGTGCCACCGGACAGAACACGGATACGCAGTATTTT	CATGQNTDTQYF
TRBJ1-2	-	TRBV4-1	-	TGCGCCAGCAGCCAAGATAGAGGCGCGGGCTATGGCTACACCTTC	CASSQDRGAGYGYTF
TRBJ2-5	-	TRBV12-3/TRBV12-4	-	TGTGCCAGCAGTGACTATACACAAGAGACCCAGTACTTC	CASSDYTQETQYF
TRBJ1-2	-	TRBV13	-	TGTGCCAGCAGCGGGCCAGGGATGCGGGGCTACACCTTC	CASSGPGMRGYTF
TRBJ2-1	-	TRBV29-1	TRBD1	TGCAGCGTTACGGGGGGACAGGGGATCTACAATGAGCAGTTCTTC	CSVTGGQGIYNEQFF
TRBJ2-1	few	TRBV12-3/TRBV12-4	TRBD1	TGTGCCAGCAGTTTCGGGACAGGGGGCTACAATGAGCAGTTCTTC	CASSFGTGGYNEQFF
TRBJ2-3	few	TRBV12-3/TRBV12-4	-	TGTGCCAGCAGTTTTAGGGAGGCCTCCACAGATACGCAGTATTTT	CASSFREASTDTQYF
TRBJ2-1	-	TRBV7-8	-	TGTGCCAGCAGTCCCCGTCGGGTCTTGCAGTTCTTC	CASSPRRVLQFF
TRBJ2-5	once	TRBV7-3	TRBD2	TGTGCCAGCAGCAGAGTAAAAGCGGGGGTGGAGACCCAGTACTTC	CASSRVKAGVETQYF
TRBJ2-1	few	TRBV3-1	TRBD2	TGTGCCAGCAGACTAGCGGGCTACAATGAGCAGTTCTTC	CASRLAGYNEQFF
TRBJ2-5	-	TRBV12-3/TRBV12-4	-	TGTGCCAGCAGTAGGGGGAGGACCCAGTACTTC	CASSRGRTQYF
TRBJ1-1	-	TRBV7-2	-	TGTGCCAGCAGCTTAGCGCAGATGAACACTGAAGCTTTCTTT	CASSLAQMNTEAFF
TRBJ1-5	-	TRBV6-6	-	TGTGCCAGCAGTTACGGGCAGGGGCAGCCCCAGCATTTT	CASSYGQGQPQHF
TRBJ2-1	-	TRBV10-3	TRBD2	TGTGCCATCAGGCCTAGCGGTAGCGATGAGCAGTTCTTC	CAIRPSGSDEQFF
TRBJ2-6	-	TRBV10-3	-	TGTGCCATCAGTGGGCAGGGGAACCACTCTGGGGCCAACGTCCTGACTTTC	CAISGQGNHSGANVLTF
TRBJ2-7	-	TRBV5-6	TRBD1	TGTGCCAGCAGCGCATGGGACAGGGAGGGCGAGCAGTACTTC	CASSAWDREGEQYF
TRBJ2-5	-	TRBV12-3/TRBV12-4	-	TGTGCCAGCAGTGACAGGACAGCTCTATCGGTGGGGCGAGAGACCCAGTACTTC	CASSDRTALSVGRETQYF
TRBJ1-5	-	TRBV7-2	-	TGTGCCAGCAGTTTCACGAGGGCTCAGCCCCAGCATTTT	CASSFTRAQPQHF
TRBJ2-5	-	TRBV9	-	TGTGCCAGCAGCGTGGACCAAGAGACCCAGTACTTC	CASSVDQETQYF
TRBJ2-1	-	TRBV29-1	-	TGCAGCGTTGTCCCAACCACAGGGAGTGAGCAGTTCTTC	CSVVPTTGSEQFF
TRBJ2-5	-	TRBV11-2	-	TGTGCCAGCAGCTCCCTGGGGGCCCAGTACTTC	CASSSLGAQYF
TRBJ2-3	-	TRBV6-4	-	TGTGCCAGCAGGGAGGGGAGCACAGATACGCAGTATTTT	CASREGSTDTQYF
TRBJ1-2	-	TRBV5-5	TRBD1	TGTGCCAGCAGTTTGGACAGGAGCAACTATGGCTACACCTTC	CASSLDRSNYGYTF
TRBJ1-1	-	TRBV5-1	TRBD1	TGCGCCAGCAGCCCGGGACAGGTGGGCACTGAAGCTTTCTTT	CASSPGQVGTEAFF
TRBJ2-3	-	TRBV7-9	TRBD2	TGTGCCAGCAGCTTACCTACTAGCGACCCCACAGATACGCAGTATTTT	CASSLPTSDPTDTQYF
TRBJ2-5	-	TRBV6-2/TRBV6-3	-	TGTGCCAGCAGTCCGACGAAGGGACTTAGAGAGACCCAGTACTTC	CASSPTKGLRETQYF
TRBJ2-1	-	TRBV7-2	TRBD2	TGTGCCGGCAGCTTAGCCCGGACTAGCGGGGTTGAGCAGTTCTTC	CAGSLARTSGVEQFF
TRBJ2-1	-	TRBV3-1	TRBD2	TGTGCCAGCAGCCAGGGCCATCCTAGCGGGGGAAACTACAATGAGCAGTTCTTC	CASSQGHPSGGNYNEQFF